This TCR beta chain was recovered during a study of cytomegalovirus exposure and HLA in healthy donors. The germline V gene encodes CDR1 SGHVS and CDR2 FQNEAQ. The CDR3 covers 15 residues. The junction had 11 bases not matched to a gene; V was cut back by 6 bases and J by 5 bases. In regard to this clone: Its target is unknown.

PCR was performed using 60 Vbeta and 13 Jbeta primers. The method was immunoSEQ multiplex PCR; TCRdb's version includes in-frame clones alone and lacks a portion of them. Of 150,000 or so clones listed, around 77% are singletons. Study-level findings and limits: There were several of the most significant clusters that appeared linked to common viral pathogens in a later analysis. Generally TCR sequences proved uncommon, though certain public TCRs appeared in numerous donors.

V is TRBV7-8 and J is TRBJ1-1; TRBD1 matches 8 bases. Sample: PBMCs. This sequence originates from a man aged 35-49 years in good health and CMV-seronegative. The CDR3 region has the DNA TGTGCCAGCAGGCCCACAGGGGGGATGGGGACTGAAGCTTTCTTT. Translated: CASRPTGGMGTEAFF.